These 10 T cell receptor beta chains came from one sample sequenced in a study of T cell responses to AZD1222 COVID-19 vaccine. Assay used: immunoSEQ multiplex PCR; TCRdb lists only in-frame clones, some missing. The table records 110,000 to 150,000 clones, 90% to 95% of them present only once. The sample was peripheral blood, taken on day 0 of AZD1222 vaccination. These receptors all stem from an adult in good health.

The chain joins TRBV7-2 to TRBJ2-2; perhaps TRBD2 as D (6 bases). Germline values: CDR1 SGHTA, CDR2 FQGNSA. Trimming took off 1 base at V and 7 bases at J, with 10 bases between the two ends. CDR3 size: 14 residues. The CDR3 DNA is TGTGCCAGCAGCTTAGTTCGCGGGGACGGGGAGCTGTTTTTT. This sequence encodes CASSLVRGDGELFF. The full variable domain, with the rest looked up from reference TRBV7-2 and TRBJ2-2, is GAGVSQSPSNKVTEKGKDVELRCDPISGHTALYWYRQSLGQGLEFLIYFQGNSAPDKSGLPSDRFSAERTGGSVSTLTIQRTQQEDSAVYLCASSLVRGDGELFFGEGSRLTVL.

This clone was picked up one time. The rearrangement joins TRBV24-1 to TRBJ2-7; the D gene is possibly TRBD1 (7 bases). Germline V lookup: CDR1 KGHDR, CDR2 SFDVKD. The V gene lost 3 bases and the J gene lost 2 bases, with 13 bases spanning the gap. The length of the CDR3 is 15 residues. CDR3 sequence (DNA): TGTGCCACCAGTGATGCGCGGGACAGCGCCTACGAGCAGTACTTC. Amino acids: CATSDARDSAYEQYF.

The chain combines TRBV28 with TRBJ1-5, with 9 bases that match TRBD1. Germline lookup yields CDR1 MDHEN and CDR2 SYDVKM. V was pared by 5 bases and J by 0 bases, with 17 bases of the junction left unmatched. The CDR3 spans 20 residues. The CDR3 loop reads CASSPPLGTGRRYSNQPQHF. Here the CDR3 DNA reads TGTGCCAGCAGTCCACCGCTCGGGACAGGGAGGCGTTATAGCAATCAGCCCCAGCATTTT.

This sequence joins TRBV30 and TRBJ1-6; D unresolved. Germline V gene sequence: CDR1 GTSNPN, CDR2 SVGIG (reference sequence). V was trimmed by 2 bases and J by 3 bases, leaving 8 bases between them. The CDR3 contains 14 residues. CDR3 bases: TGTGCCTGGAGTTACGATTACTATAATTCACCCCTCCACTTT. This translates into CAWSYDYYNSPLHF. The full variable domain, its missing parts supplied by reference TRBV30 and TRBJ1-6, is SQTIHQWPATLVQPVGSPLSLECTVEGTSNPNLYWYRQAAGRGLQLLFYSVGIGQISSEVPQNLSASRPQDRQFILSSKKLLLSDSGFYLCAWSYDYYNSPLHFGNGTRLTVT.

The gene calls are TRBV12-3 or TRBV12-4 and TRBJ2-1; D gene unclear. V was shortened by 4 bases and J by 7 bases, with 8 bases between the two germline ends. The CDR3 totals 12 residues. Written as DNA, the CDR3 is TGTGCCAGCAGTTGTGGGCGAAATGAGCAGTTCTTC. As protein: CASSCGRNEQFF.

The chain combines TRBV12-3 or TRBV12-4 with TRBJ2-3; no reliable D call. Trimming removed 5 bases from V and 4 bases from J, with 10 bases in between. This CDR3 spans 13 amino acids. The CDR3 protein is CASSTGSPDTQYF. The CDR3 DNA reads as TGTGCCAGCAGTACCGGGTCTCCAGATACGCAGTATTTT.

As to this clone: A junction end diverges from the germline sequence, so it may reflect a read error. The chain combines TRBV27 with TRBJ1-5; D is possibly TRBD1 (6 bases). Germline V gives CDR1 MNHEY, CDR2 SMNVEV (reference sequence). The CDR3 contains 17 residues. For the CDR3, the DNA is TGTGCCAGCAATTCCCCCTCGCCCCGGACAGATCCACCCGAACCAGTCTTT. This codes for CASNSPSPRTDPPEPVF.

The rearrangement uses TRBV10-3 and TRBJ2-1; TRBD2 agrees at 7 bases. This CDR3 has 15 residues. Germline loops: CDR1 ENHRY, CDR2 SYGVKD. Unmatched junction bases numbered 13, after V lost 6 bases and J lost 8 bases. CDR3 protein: CAIRNRDYLRDEQFF. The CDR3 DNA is TGTGCCATCAGAAACCGGGACTACCTTCGTGATGAGCAGTTCTTC.

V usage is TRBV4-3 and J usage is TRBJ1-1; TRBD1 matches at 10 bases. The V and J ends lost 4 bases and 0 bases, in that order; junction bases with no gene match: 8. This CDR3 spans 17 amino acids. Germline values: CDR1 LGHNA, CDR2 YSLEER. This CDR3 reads CASSPSDRGTMNTEAFF. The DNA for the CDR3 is TGCGCCAGCAGCCCCTCGGACAGGGGGACCATGAACACTGAAGCTTTCTTT.

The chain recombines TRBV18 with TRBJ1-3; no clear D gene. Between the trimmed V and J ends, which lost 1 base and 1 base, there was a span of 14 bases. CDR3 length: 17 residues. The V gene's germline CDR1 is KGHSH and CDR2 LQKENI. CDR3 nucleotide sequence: TGTGCCAGCTCACCACAGGGTACCGGTGGGTCTGGAAACACCATATATTTT. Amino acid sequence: CASSPQGTGGSGNTIYF.